The 9 T cell receptor beta chains below come from one sample, sequenced in a study of OX40 agonist ivuxolimab in advanced cancers. Assay: immunoSEQ multiplex PCR; the TCRdb copy retains only in-frame clones and omits some. The sample records more than 50,000 clones, about 82% being singletons. Sample: CD4+ or CD8+ T cells sorted from blood, taken in a trial of the OX40 agonist ivuxolimab. The receptor set was obtained from an adult with an advanced solid tumor such as melanoma, head and neck, liver or kidney cancer.

This chain connects TRBV13 to TRBJ2-3, with 16 bases identical to TRBD2. The CDR3 runs 18 residues. Germline V gene data show CDR1 as PRHDT and CDR2 as FYEKMQ (reference sequence). Germline trimming cut 4 bases from V and 9 bases from J; bases unmatched to any gene: 13. The CDR3 DNA reads TGTGCCAGCAGCTCCCGATCTGAGGGACTAGCGGGGGGGGAAACGCAGTATTTT. Its translation is CASSSRSEGLAGGETQYF.

The chain is built from TRBV23-1 and TRBJ1-4; a possible D gene is TRBD1 (5 bases). TRBV23-1 is given ORF status, its function remaining uncertain. The CDR3 is made up of 12 amino acids. V was shortened by 4 bases and J by 7 bases, with 7 bases between the two germline ends. CDR3 residues: CASSPGGEKLFF. DNA of the CDR3: TGCGCCAGCAGTCCCGGGGGTGAAAAACTGTTTTTT.

This rearrangement joins TRBV15 to TRBJ1-1, with D uncertain. Germline V lookup: CDR1 LNHNV, CDR2 YYDKDF (reference sequence). Trimming removed 0 bases from V and 1 base from J, with 15 bases in between. The CDR3 has 17 amino acids. CDR3 sequence: CATSRDNRPGRNTEAFF. The CDR3 DNA is TGTGCCACCAGCAGAGATAATCGCCCCGGTAGGAACACTGAAGCTTTCTTT.

The chain uses TRBV28 and TRBJ1-5, with TRBD1 identical over 9 bases. CDR1 and CDR2 from the germline V gene are MDHEN and SYDVKM. The CDR3 is 15 residues long. With 6 bases clipped from V and 9 bases from J, the junction kept 12 bases outside the gene matches. CDR3 region: CASSLPGQGNWPQHF. In nucleotides, the CDR3 is TGTGCCAGCAGCCTTCCGGGACAGGGTAATTGGCCCCAGCATTTT.

The chain carries TRBV5-5 and TRBJ2-5; 8 bases align to TRBD2. The length of the CDR3 is 15 residues. Germline trimming cut 0 bases from V and 2 bases from J; bases unmatched to any gene: 3. Germline V gene sequence: CDR1 SGHKS, CDR2 YYEKEE (reference sequence). The CDR3 sequence is CASSLGSGGQETQYF. In DNA form, the CDR3 reads TGTGCCAGCAGCTTGGGGAGCGGGGGACAAGAGACCCAGTACTTC.

V usage is TRBV29-1 and J usage is TRBJ1-1, with a possible D match to TRBD1 (6 bases). This CDR3 region has 14 residues. Per germline, CDR1 SQVTM and CDR2 ANQGSEA. V dropped 6 bases and J dropped 3 bases, with 17 bases sitting between them. CDR3 nucleotide sequence: TGCAGCGTCGTGGGGGCAGGGTTGGACACTGAAGCTTTCTTT. As protein: CSVVGAGLDTEAFF.

The rearrangement links TRBV2 to TRBJ1-2; D not certain. Germline lookup yields CDR1 SNHLY and CDR2 FYNNEI. V was cut by 7 bases and J by 4 bases, with 13 bases left in between. The CDR3 is made up of 13 amino acids. The DNA for the CDR3 is TGTGCCAGCAATCCAGGAGCCCTCTATGGCTACACCTTC. Encoded protein: CASNPGALYGYTF.

The rearrangement links TRBV6-1 to TRBJ1-4; perhaps TRBD1 as D (5 bases). The CDR3 spans 15 residues. Germline V CDR1 and CDR2: MNHNS, SASEGT. The germline V and J ends were trimmed by 3 bases and 12 bases, with 20 bases remaining between them. The CDR3 region is CASSDGGIKRDQLFF. CDR3 nucleotide sequence: TGTGCCAGCAGTGATGGGGGGATTAAGAGAGACCAACTGTTTTTT.

The CDR3 sequence: CASGQGANSGNTIYF. The CDR3, as DNA: TGTGCCAGCGGACAGGGCGCTAACTCTGGAAACACCATATATTTT. The chain carries TRBV6-1 and TRBJ1-3; TRBD1 agrees at 8 bases. V lost 8 bases, J lost 0 bases, and 6 bases stayed unmatched. Germline V gene lookup returns CDR1 MNHNS and CDR2 SASEGT. The CDR3 is made up of 15 amino acids.